This T cell receptor (beta chain) was identified in a study of CD8 T cells in Susac syndrome. About this clonotype: Antigen unknown.

The germline V gene has CDR1 LGHDT and CDR2 YNNKEL (reference sequence). J gave up 8 bases and V 0 bases, and 5 bases lay outside the gene matches. The CDR3 consists of 15 residues. Study findings and constraints: The number of individuals included in the study's TCR sequencing and HLA analysis was acknowledged as relatively small. About 16 Susac-specific public clones were found in total CD8+ repertoires and roughly 5 in CD8+ TEMRA repertoires.

About 0.5 to 1 ug RNA was reverse transcribed with random hexamers. TCRdb re-called the immunoSEQ multiplex PCR reads with MiXCR, one entry per CDR3 protein. This sample has about 130,000 distinct CDR3 sequences; around 96% occur once, and the top ten carry less than 0.25%. The chain joins TRBV3-1 to TRBJ2-1, with 9 positions matching TRBD2. The sample was CD8+ T cells from PBMCs. The sequence derives from a human donor with Susac syndrome. The CDR3 loop is CASSQESRTSDEQFF. CDR3 in DNA: TGTGCCAGCAGCCAAGAGAGTAGGACTAGCGATGAGCAGTTCTTC.